The clone carrying this T cell receptor (beta chain) has just a few counts. Antigen specificity is unknown. This sample is part of a study of identical twins. The CDR3 is 14 amino acids. The V segment lost 5 bases and the J segment 1 base; nucleotides outside the gene matches: 2. General observations from the study: In zero-insertion analyses, partial confounding could arise from invariant MAIT and iNKT cells. It was out-of-frame TCR alpha sharing in monozygotic twins that models underestimated. Low generation probability was overrepresented in out-of-frame alpha sequences shared by twins.

Template switching added a universal primer site, and cDNA bore unique molecular identifiers. Each CDR3 protein is one row after TCRdb ran MiXCR on the 5' RACE reads. This table has more than 400,000 distinct CDR3 sequences, roughly 15% appearing once. These data also featured in a second study, about yellow fever vaccine responses in identical twins.

The sample comprised CD4+ T cells sorted from blood. This chain uses TRBV12-3 or TRBV12-4 with TRBJ2-7; TRBD2 matches 10 bases. The source is a woman between 18 and 29 years old in good health. CDR3 protein: CASSGLAESYEQYF. The CDR3 nucleotides are TGTGCCAGCAGTGGACTAGCGGAGTCCTACGAGCAGTACTTC.